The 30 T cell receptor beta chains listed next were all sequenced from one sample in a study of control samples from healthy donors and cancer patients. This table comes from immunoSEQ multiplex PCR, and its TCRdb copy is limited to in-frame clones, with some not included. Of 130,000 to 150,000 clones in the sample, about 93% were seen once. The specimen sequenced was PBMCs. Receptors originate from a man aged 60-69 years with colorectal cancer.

For the CDR3, the DNA is TGTGCCAGCAGCGACTTCGGGACACTGAACACTGAAGCTTTCTTT. Residues: CASSDFGTLNTEAFF. The rearrangement links TRBV7-2 to TRBJ1-1, with D possibly TRBD1 on 6 matching bases. Trimming removed 5 bases from V and 0 bases from J, with 13 bases in between. Germline lookup yields CDR1 SGHTA and CDR2 FQGNSA. The CDR3 contains 15 residues.

DNA for the CDR3: TGTGCCAGCAGCCAAGGGACCACAGATACGCAGTATTTT. It codes for CASSQGTTDTQYF. The chain is built from TRBV3-1 (or the pseudogene TRBV3-2) and TRBJ2-3; D ambiguous. CDR3 size: 13 residues. V was clipped by 1 base and J by 2 bases, with 4 bases between them. Germline CDR1 LGHDT, CDR2 YNNKEL (reference sequence).

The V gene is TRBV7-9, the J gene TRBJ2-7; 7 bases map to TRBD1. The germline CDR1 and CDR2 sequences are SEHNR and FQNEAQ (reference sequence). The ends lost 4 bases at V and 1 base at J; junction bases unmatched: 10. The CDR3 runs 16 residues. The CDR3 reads CASSSDRASRSYEQYF. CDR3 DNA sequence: TGTGCCAGCAGCTCTGACAGGGCTTCCCGGTCCTACGAGCAGTACTTC.

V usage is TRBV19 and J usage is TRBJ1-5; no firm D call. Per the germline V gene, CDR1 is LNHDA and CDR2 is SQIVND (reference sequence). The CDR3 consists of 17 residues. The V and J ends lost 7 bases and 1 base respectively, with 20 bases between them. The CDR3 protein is CASTDKGLGMSNQPQHF. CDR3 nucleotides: TGTGCCAGTACTGATAAGGGTCTCGGTATGAGCAATCAGCCCCAGCATTTT.

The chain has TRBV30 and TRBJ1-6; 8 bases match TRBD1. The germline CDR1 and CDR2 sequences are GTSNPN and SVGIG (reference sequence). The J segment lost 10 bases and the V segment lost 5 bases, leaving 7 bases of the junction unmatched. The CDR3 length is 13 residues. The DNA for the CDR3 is TGTGCCTGGGCCCGGGACAGGTACTCACCCCTCCACTTT. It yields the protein CAWARDRYSPLHF.

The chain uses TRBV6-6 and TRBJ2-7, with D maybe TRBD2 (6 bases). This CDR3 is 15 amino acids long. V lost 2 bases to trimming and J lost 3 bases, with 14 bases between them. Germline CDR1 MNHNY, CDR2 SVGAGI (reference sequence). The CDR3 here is CASSYLDGGGYEQYF. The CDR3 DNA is TGTGCCAGCAGTTACCTCGACGGGGGTGGCTACGAGCAGTACTTC.

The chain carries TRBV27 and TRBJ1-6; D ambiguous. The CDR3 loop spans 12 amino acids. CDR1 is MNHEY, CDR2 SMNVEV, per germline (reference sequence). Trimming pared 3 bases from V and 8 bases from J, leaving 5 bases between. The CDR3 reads CASSFTDSPLHF. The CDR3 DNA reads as TGTGCCAGCAGTTTCACAGATTCACCCCTCCACTTT.

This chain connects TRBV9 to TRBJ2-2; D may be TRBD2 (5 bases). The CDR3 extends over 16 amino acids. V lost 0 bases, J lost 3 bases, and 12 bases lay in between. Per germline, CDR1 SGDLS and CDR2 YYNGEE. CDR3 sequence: CASSVGVAWDTGELFF. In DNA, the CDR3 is TGTGCCAGCAGCGTAGGGGTAGCGTGGGACACCGGGGAGCTGTTTTTT.

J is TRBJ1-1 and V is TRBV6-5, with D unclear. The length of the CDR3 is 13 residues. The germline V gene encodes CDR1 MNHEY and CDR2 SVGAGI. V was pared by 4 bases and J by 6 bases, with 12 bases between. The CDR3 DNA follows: TGTGCCAGCAGTTCCGCAGAGAGGCCTGAAGCTTTCTTT. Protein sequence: CASSSAERPEAFF.

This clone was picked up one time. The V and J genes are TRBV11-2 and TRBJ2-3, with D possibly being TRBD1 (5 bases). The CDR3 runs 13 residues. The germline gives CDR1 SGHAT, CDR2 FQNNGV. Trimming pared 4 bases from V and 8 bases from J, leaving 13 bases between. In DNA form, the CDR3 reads TGTGCCAGCAGCTCAAGGGGTTCAGCTACGCAGTATTTT. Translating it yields CASSSRGSATQYF.

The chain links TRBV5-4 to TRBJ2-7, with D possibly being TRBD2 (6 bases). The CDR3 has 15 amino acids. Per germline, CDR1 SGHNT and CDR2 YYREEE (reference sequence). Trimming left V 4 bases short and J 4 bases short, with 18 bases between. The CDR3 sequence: CASSPGGSGQYEQYF. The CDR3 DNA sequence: TGTGCCAGCAGCCCCGGGGGTAGCGGCCAATACGAGCAGTACTTC. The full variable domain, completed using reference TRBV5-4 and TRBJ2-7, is ETGVTQSPTHLIKTRGQQVTLRCSSQSGHNTVSWYQQALGQGPQFIFQYYREEENGRGNFPPRFSGLQFPNYSSELNVNALELDDSALYLCASSPGGSGQYEQYFGPGTRLTVT.

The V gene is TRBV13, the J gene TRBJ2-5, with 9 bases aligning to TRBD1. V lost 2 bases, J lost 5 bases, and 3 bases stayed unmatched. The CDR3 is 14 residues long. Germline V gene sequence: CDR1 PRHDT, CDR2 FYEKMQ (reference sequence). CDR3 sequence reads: CASSLRQGGETQYF. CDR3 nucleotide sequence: TGTGCCAGCAGCTTAAGACAGGGGGGCGAGACCCAGTACTTC.

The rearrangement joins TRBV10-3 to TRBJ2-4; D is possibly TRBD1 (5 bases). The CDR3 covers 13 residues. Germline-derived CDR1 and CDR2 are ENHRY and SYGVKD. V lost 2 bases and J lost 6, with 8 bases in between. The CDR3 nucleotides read TGTGCCATCAGTGAGGGAGACAGAAACATTCAGTACTTC. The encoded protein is CAISEGDRNIQYF.

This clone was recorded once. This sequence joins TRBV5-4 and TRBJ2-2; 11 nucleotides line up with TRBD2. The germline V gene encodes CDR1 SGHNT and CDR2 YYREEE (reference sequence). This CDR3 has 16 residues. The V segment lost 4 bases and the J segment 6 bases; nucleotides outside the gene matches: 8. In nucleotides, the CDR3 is TGTGCCAGCAGCCCGATAGCGGGGGGGCCTCCCGGGGAGCTGTTTTTT. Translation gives CASSPIAGGPPGELFF.

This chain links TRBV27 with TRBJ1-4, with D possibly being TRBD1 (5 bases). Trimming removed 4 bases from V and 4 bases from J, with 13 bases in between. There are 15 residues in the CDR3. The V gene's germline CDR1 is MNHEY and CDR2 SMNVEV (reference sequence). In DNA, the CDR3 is TGTGCCAGCAGTTCTTTGCAGGGACTTAATGAAAAACTGTTTTTT. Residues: CASSSLQGLNEKLFF.

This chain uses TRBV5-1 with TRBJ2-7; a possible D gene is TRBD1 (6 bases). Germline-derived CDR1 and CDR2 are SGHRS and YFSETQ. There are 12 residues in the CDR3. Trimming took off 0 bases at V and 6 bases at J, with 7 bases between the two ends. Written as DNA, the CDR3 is TGCGCCAGCAGCTTGGACAGGGTCGAGCAGTACTTC. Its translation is CASSLDRVEQYF.

CDR3 protein: CASSLAGGGTTNEKLFF. In DNA form, the CDR3 reads TGTGCCAGCAGCTTGGCGGGGGGCGGCACAACTAATGAAAAACTGTTTTTT. This sequence joins TRBV5-8 and TRBJ1-4, with D perhaps matching TRBD1 (6 bases). The germline gives CDR1 SGHTS, CDR2 YDEGEE. V was pared by 0 bases and J by 0 bases, with 12 bases between. The CDR3 sequence is 17 residues long. The full variable domain, its missing parts supplied by reference TRBV5-8 and TRBJ1-4, is EAGVTQSPTHLIKTRGQQATLRCSPISGHTSVYWYQQALGLGLQFLLWYDEGEERNRGNFPPRFSGRQFPNYSSELNVNALELEDSALYLCASSLAGGGTTNEKLFFGSGTQLSVL.

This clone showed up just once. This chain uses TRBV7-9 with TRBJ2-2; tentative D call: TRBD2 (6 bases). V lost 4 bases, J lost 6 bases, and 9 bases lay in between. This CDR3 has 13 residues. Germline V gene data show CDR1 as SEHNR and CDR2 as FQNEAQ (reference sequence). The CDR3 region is CASSWGDPGELFF. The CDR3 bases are TGTGCCAGCAGCTGGGGGGACCCCGGGGAGCTGTTTTTT.

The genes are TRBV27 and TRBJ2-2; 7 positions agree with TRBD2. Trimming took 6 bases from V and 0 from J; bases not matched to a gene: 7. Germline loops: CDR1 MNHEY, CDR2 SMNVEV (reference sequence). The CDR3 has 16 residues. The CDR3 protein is CASRSSGGPNTGELFF. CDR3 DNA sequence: TGTGCCAGCAGATCCTCGGGGGGTCCGAACACCGGGGAGCTGTTTTTT.

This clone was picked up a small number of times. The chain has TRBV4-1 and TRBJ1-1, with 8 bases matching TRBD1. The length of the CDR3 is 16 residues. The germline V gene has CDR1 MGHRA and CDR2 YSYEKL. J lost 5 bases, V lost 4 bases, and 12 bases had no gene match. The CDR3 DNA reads TGCGCCAGCAGCCCCCAGGGGGCGGACGGAGGAACTGAAGCTTTCTTT. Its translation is CASSPQGADGGTEAFF.

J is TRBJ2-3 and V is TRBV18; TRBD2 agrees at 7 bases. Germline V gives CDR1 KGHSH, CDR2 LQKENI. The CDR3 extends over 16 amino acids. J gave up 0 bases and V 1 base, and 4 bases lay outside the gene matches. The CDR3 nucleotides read TGTGCCAGCTCACCACTAGCGGGCTCTAGCACAGATACGCAGTATTTT. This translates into CASSPLAGSSTDTQYF. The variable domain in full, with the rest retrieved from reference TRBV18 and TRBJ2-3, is NAGVMQNPRHLVRRRGQEARLRCSPMKGHSHVYWYRQLPEEGLKFMVYLQKENIIDESGMPKERFSAEFPKEGPSILRIQQVVRGDSAAYFCASSPLAGSSTDTQYFGPGTRLTVL.

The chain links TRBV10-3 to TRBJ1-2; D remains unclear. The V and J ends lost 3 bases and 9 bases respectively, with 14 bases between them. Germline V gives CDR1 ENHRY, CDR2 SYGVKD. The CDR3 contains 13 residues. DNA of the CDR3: TGTGCCATCAGTGATAGCCACCTAGGTAGCTACACCTTC. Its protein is CAISDSHLGSYTF.

The CDR3 region is CASSVTGGYSEKLFF. The CDR3 region has the DNA TGCGCCAGCAGCGTAACAGGGGGGTATAGTGAAAAACTGTTTTTT. The genes are TRBV5-1 and TRBJ1-4, with 8 nucleotides matching TRBD1. The CDR3 loop spans 15 amino acids. Losses at the gene ends were 4 bases for V and 7 bases for J; bases not matched to a gene: 9. Germline V gene data show CDR1 as SGHRS and CDR2 as YFSETQ.

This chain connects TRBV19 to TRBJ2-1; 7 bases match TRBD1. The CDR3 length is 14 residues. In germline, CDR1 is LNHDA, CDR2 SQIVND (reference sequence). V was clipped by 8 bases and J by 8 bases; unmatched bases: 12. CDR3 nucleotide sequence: TGTGCCAGTCGGGACAGCAGGGGCAAAGATGAGCAGTTCTTC. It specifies CASRDSRGKDEQFF.

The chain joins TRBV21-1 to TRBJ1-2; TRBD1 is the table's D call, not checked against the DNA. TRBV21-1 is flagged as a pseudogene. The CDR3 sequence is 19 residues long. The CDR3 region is CASSKPLYPDRRELYGYTF. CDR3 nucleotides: TGTGCCAGCAGCAAACCGCTATACCCGGACAGGCGGGAACTCTATGGCTACACCTTC.

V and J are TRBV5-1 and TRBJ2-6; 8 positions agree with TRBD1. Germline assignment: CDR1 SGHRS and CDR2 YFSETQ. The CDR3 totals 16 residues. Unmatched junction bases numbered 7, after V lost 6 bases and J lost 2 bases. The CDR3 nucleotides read TGCGCCAGCATCGCAGGGGGCGGCGCTGGGGCCAACGTCCTGACTTTC. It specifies CASIAGGGAGANVLTF.

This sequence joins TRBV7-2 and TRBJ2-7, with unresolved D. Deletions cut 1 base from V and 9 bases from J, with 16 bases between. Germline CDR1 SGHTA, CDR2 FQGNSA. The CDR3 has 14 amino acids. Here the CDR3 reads CASSLEVLPSRQYF. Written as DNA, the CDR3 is TGTGCCAGCAGCTTAGAAGTCCTCCCTAGTAGGCAGTACTTC.

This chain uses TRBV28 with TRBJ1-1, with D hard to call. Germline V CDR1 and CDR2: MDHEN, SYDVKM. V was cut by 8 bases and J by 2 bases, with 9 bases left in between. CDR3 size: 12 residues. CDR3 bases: TGTGCCAGCGGACGCACCAACACTGAAGCTTTCTTT. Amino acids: CASGRTNTEAFF.

The DNA for the CDR3 is TGTGCCAGCTCCACCGCTGGACAGGGGGCTGCTGAAGCTTTCTTT. This codes for CASSTAGQGAAEAFF. This chain connects TRBV18 to TRBJ1-1; 11 bases match TRBD1. The germline gives CDR1 KGHSH, CDR2 LQKENI. The CDR3 is 15 amino acids. V shed 6 bases, J shed 6 bases, and the junction held 9 bases outside the gene matches.

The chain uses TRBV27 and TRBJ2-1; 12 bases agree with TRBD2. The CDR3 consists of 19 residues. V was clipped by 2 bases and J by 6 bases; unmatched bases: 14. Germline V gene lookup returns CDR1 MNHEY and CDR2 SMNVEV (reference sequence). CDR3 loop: CASSLRPGARLAGVNEQFF. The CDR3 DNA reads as TGTGCCAGCAGTTTACGCCCCGGGGCTCGACTAGCGGGGGTCAATGAGCAGTTCTTC.